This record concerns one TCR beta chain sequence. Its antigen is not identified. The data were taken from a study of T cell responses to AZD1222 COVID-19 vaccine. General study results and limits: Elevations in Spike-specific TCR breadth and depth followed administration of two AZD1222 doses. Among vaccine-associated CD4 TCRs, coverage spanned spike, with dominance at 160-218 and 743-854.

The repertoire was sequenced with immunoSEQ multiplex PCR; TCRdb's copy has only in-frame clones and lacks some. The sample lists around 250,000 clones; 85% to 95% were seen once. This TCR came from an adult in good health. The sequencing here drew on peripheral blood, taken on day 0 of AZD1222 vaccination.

CDR3 DNA sequence: TGTGCCAGTAGTGGGGGCACAGAGACCCAGTACTTC. This gives the protein CASSGGTETQYF. V and J are TRBV19 and TRBJ2-5, with a weak D call TRBD1 (6 bases). Germline V gene lookup returns CDR1 LNHDA and CDR2 SQIVND (reference sequence). The CDR3 is 12 amino acids. V was cut by 5 bases and J by 4 bases, with 8 bases left in between.